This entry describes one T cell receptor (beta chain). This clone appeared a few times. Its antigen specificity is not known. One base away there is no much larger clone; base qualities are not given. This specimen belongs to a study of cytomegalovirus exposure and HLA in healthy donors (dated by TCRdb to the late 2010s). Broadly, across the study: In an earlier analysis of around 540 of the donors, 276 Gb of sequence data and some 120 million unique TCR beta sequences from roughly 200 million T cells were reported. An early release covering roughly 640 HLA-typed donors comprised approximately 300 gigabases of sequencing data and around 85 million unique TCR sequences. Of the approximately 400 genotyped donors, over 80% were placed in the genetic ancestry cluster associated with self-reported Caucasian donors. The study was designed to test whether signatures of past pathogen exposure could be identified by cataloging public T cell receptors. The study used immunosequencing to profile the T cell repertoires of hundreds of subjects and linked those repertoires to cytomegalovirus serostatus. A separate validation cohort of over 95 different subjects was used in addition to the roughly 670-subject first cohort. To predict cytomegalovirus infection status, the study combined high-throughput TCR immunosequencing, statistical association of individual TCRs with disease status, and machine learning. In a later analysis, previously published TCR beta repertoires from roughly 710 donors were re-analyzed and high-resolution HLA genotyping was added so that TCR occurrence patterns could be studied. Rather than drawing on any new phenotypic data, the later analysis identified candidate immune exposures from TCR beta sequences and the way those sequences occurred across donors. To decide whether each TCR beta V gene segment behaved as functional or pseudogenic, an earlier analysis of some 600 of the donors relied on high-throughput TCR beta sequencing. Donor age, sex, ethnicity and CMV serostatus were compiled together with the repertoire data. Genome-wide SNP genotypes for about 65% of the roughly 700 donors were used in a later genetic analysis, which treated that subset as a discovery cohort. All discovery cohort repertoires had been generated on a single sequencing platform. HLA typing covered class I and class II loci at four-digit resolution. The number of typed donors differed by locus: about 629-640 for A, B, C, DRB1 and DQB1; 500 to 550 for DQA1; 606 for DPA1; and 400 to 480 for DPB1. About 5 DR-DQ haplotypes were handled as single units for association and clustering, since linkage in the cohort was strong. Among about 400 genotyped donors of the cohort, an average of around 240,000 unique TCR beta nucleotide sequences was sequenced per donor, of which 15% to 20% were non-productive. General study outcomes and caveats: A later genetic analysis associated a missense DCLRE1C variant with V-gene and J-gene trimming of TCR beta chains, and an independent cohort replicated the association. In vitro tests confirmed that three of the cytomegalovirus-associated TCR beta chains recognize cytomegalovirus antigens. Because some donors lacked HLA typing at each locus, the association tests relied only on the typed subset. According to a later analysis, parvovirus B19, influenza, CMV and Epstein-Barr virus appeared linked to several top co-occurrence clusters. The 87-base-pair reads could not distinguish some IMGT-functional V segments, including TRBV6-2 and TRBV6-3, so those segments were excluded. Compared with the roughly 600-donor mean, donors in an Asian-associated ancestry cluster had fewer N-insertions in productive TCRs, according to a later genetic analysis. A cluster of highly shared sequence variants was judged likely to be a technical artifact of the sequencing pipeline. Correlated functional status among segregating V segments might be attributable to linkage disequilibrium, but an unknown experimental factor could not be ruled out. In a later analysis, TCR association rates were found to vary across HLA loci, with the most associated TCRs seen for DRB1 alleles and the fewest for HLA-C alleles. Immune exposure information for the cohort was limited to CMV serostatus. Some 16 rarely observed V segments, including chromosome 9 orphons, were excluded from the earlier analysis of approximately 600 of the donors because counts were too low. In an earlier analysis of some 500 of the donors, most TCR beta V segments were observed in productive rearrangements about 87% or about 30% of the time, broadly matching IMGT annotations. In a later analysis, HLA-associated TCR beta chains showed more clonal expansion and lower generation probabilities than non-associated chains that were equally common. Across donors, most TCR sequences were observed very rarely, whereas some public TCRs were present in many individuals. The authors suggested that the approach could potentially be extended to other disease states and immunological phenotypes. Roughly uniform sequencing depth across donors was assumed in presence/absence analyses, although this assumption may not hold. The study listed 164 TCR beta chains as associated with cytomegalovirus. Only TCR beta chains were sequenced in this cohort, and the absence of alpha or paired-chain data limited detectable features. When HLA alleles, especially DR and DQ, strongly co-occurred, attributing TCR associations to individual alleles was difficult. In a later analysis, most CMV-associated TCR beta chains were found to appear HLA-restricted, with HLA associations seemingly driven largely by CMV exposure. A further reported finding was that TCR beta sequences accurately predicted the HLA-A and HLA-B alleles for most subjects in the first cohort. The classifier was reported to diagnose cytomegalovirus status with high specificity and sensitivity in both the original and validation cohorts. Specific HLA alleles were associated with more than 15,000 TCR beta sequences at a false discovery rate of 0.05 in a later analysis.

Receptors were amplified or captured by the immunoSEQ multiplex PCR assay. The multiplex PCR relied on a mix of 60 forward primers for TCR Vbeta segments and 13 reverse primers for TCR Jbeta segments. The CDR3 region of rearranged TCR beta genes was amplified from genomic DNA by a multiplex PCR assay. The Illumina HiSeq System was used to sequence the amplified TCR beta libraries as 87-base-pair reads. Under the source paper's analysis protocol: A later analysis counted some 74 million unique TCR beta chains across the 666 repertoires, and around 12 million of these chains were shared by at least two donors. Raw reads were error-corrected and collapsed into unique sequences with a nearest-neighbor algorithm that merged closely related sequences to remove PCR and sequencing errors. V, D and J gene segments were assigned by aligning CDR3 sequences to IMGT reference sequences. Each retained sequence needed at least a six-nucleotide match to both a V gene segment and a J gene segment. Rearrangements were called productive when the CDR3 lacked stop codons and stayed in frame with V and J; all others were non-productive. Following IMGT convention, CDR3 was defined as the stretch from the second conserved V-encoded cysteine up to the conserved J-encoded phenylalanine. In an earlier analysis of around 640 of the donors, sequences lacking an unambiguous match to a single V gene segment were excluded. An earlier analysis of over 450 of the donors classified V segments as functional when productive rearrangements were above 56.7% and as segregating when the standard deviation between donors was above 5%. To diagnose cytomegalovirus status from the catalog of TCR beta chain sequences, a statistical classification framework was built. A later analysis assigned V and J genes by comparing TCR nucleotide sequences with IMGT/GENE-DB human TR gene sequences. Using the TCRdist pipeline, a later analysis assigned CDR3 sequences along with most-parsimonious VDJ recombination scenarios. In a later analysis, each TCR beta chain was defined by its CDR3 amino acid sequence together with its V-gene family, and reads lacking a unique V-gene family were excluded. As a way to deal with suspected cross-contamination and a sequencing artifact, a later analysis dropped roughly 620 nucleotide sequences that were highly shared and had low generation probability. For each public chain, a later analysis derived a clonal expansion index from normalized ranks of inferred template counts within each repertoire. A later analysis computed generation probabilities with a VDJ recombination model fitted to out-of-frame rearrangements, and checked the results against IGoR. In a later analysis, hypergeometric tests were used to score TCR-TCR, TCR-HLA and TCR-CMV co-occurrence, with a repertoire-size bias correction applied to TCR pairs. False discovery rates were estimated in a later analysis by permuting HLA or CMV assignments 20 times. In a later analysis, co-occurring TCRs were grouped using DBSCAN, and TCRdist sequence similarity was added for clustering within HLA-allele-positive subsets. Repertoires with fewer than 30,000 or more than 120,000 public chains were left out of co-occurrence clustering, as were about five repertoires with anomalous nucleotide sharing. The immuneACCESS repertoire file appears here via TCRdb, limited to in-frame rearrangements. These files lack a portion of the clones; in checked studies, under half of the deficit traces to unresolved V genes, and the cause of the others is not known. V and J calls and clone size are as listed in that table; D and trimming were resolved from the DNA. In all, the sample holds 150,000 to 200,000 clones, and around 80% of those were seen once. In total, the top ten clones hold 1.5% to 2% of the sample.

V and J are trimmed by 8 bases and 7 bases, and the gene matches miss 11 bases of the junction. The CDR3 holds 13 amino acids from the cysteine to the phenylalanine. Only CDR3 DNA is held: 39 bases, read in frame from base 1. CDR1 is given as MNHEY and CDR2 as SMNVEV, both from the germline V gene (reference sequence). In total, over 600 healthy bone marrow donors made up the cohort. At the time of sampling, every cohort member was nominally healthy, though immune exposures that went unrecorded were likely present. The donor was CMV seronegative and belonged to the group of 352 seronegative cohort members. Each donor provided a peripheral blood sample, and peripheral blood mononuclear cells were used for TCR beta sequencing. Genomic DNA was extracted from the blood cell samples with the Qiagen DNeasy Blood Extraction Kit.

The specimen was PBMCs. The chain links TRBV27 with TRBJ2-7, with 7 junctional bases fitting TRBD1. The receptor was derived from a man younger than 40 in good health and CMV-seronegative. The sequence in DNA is TGTGCCAGCGCCACAGGGGCGCCCTCAGAGCAGTACTTC. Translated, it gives CASATGAPSEQYF.